The source of this T cell receptor (beta chain) is a study of T cells expressing NK-cell markers. Study information: According to the study, TCR beta repertoires originated from sorted CD3+CD56+NKG2C+, CD3+CD56+NKG2C- and CD3+CD56-NKG2C+ T cells. Study-wide points: Dominance of the CD3+CD56-NKG2C+ fraction by these clonotypes also held in several donors.

TCRdb re-called the 5' RACE reads, yielding one record per CDR3 amino acid sequence without DNA. The sample shows 400,000 to 500,000 distinct CDR3 sequences, and about 7.3% sits with its ten largest clones. With regard to this clonotype: Its antigen is still unknown.

The CDR3 has 12 residues. Germline values: CDR1 LNHNV, CDR2 YYDKDF (reference sequence). The J gene is TRBJ2-5, the V gene TRBV15. The sequence came from a woman aged 18-69 years in good health. The sequenced sample was blood T cells: a sorted CD56 or NKG2C T cell subset, CD4+ or CD8+ T cells, or bulk PBMC T cells (not recorded which). The CDR3 loop reads CATSRQKETQYF. Together with reference TRBV15 and TRBJ2-5, the CDR3 gives the full variable domain: DAMVIQNPRYQVTQFGKPVTLSCSQTLNHNVMYWYQQKSSQAPKLLFHYYDKDFNNEADTPDNFQSRRPNTSFCFLDIRSPGLGDTAMYLCATSRQKETQYFGPGTRLLVL.